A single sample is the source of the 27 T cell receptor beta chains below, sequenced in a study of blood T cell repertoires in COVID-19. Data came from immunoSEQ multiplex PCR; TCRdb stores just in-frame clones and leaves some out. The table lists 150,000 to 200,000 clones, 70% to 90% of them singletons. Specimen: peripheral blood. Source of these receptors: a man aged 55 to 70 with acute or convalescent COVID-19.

The CDR3 spells CASSLTGVAEKLFF. The CDR3 bases are TGCGCCAGCAGCTTGACAGGGGTGGCCGAAAAACTGTTTTTT. The chain links TRBV5-1 to TRBJ1-4; 7 bases match TRBD1. This CDR3 contains 14 residues. Germline V gene sequence: CDR1 SGHRS, CDR2 YFSETQ. V lost 1 base and J lost 8; bases outside the gene matches: 5.

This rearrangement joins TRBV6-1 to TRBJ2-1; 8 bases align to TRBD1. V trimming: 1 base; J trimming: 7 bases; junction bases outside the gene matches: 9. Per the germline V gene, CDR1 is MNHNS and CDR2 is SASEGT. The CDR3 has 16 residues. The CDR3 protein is CASSEEGQGAWNEQFF. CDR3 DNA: TGTGCCAGCAGTGAAGAGGGTCAGGGGGCTTGGAATGAGCAGTTCTTC.

The CDR3 reads CASTKGPWTGAAGVNTGELFF. In DNA form, the CDR3 reads TGCGCCAGCACTAAAGGCCCGTGGACAGGGGCAGCGGGAGTTAACACCGGGGAGCTGTTTTTT. The V call is TRBV23-1, the J call TRBJ2-2, with D perhaps TRBD1 (9 bases). TRBV23-1 is an open reading frame, and its role is uncertain. This CDR3 is built from 21 residues. V was pared by 7 bases and J by 2 bases, with 32 bases between.

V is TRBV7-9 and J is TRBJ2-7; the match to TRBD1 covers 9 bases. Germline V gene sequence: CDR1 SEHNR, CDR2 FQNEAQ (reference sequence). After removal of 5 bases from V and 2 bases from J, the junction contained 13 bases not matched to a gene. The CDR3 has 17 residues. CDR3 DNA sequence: TGTGCCAGCAGCCCCCCTCCGGGACAGGGAAATACCTACGAGCAGTACTTC. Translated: CASSPPPGQGNTYEQYF.

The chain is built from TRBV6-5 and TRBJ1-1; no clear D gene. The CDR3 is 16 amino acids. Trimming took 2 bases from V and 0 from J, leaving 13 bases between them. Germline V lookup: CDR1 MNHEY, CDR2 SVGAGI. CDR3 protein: CASSYTSVILNTEAFF. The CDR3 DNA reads TGTGCCAGCAGTTACACATCCGTTATACTGAACACTGAAGCTTTCTTT.

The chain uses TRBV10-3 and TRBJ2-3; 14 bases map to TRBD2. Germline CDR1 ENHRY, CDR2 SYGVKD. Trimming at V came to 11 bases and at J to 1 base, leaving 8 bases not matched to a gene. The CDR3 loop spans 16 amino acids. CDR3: CALGTSGSFGTDTQYF. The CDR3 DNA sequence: TGTGCCCTTGGGACTAGCGGGAGTTTTGGCACAGATACGCAGTATTTT.

This CDR3 reads CASSQGLAHYNEQFF. As DNA, the CDR3 is TGTGCCAGCAGCCAAGGCCTAGCGCATTACAATGAGCAGTTCTTC. The rearrangement joins TRBV3-1 (or the pseudogene TRBV3-2) to TRBJ2-1; D is possibly TRBD2 (6 bases). This CDR3 has 15 residues. Trimming left V 1 base short and J 4 bases short, with 11 bases between. Germline V CDR1 and CDR2: LGHDT, YNNKEL (reference sequence).

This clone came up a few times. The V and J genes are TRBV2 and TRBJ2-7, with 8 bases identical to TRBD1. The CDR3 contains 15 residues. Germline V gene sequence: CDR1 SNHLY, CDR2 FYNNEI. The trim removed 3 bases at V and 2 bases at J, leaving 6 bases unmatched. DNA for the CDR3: TGTGCCAGCAGTGATATGACAGGGGTCCCCTACGAGCAGTACTTC. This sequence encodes CASSDMTGVPYEQYF.

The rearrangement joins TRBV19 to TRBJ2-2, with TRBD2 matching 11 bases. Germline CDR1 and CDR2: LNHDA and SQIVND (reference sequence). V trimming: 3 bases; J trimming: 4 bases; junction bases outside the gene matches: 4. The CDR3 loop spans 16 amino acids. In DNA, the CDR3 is TGTGCCAGTAGTATGTTAACTAGCGGGAGCACCGGGGAGCTGTTTTTT. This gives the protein CASSMLTSGSTGELFF.

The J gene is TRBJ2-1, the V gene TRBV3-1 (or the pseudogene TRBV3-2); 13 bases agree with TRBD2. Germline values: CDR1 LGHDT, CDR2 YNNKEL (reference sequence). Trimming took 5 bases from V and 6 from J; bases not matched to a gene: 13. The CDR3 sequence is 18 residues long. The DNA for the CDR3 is TGTGCCAGCAGCTCCCGGAGGACTAGCGGGAGTCCCCTCAATGAGCAGTTCTTC. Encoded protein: CASSSRRTSGSPLNEQFF.

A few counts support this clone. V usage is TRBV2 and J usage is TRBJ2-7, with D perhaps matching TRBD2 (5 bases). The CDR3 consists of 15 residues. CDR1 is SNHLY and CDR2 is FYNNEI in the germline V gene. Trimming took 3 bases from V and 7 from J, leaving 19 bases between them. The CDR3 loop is CASSERTATSGEQYF. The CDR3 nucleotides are TGTGCCAGCAGTGAGAGGACGGCGACCTCGGGAGAGCAGTACTTC.

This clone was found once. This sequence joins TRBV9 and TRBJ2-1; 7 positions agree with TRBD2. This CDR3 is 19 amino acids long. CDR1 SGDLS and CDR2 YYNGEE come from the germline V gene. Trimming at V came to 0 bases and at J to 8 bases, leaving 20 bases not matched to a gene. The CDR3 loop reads CASSVGGGSTLGRSYEQFF. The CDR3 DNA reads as TGTGCCAGCAGCGTAGGGGGCGGGAGCACCCTCGGGCGTTCGTATGAGCAGTTCTTC.

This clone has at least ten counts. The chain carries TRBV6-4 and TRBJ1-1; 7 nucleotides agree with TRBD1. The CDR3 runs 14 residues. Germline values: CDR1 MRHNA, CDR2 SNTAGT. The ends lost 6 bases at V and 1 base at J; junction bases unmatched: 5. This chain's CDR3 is CASSPGTENTEAFF. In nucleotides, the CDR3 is TGTGCCAGCAGCCCCGGGACAGAGAACACTGAAGCTTTCTTT.

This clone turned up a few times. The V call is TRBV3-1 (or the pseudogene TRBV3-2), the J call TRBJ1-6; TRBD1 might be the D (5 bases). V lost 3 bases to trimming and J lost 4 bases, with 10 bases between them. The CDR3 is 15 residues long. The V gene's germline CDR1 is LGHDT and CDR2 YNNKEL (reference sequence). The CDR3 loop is CASSQSSGYNSPLHF. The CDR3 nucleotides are TGTGCCAGCAGCCAGAGTTCAGGGTATAATTCACCCCTCCACTTT.

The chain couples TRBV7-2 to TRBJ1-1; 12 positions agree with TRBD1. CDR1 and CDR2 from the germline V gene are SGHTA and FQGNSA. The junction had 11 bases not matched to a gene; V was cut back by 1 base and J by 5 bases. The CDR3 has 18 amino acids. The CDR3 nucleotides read TGTGCCAGCAGCTTAGGCCGGGACAGGGGGCGACGGGGAACTGAAGCTTTCTTT. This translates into CASSLGRDRGRRGTEAFF.

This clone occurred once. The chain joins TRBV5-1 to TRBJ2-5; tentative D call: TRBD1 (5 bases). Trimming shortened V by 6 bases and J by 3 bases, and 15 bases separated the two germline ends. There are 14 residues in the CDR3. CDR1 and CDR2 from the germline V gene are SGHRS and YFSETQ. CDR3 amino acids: CASTPRGAEETQYF. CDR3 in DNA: TGCGCCAGCACCCCAAGGGGCGCGGAAGAGACCCAGTACTTC.

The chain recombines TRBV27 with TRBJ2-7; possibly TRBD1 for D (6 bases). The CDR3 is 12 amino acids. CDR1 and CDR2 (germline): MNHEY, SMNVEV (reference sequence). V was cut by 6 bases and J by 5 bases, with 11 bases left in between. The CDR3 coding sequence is TGTGCCAGCAGCACAGGGCAGAACGAGCAGTACTTC. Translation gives CASSTGQNEQYF.

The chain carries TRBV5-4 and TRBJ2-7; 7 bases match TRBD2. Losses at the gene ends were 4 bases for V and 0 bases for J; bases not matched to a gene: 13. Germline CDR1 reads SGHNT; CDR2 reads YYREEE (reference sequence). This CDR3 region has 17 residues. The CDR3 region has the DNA TGTGCCAGCAGCACCACAAGGTCTAGCGGAACCTCCTACGAGCAGTACTTC. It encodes CASSTTRSSGTSYEQYF.

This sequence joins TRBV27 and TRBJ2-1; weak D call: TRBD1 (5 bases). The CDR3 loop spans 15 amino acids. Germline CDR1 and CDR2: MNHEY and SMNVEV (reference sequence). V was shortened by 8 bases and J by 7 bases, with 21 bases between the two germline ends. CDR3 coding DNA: TGTGCCAGCCGTTGGGGCGGATCTGAACGAAATGAGCAGTTCTTC. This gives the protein CASRWGGSERNEQFF.

Written as DNA, the CDR3 is TGTGCCAGCAGCGCGGGGGACTACAACTACGAGCAGTACTTC. It codes for CASSAGDYNYEQYF. The V call is TRBV9, the J call TRBJ2-7, with 7 bases identical to TRBD2. The CDR3 totals 14 residues. J was trimmed by 3 bases and V by 3 bases; bases with no gene match: 6. CDR1 is SGDLS and CDR2 is YYNGEE in the germline V gene.

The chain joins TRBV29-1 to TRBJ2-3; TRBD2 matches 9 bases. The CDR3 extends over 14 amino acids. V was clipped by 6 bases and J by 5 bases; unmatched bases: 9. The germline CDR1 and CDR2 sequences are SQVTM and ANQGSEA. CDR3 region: CSVEFSGRRDTQYF. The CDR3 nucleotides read TGCAGCGTCGAATTTAGCGGGAGAAGAGATACGCAGTATTTT.

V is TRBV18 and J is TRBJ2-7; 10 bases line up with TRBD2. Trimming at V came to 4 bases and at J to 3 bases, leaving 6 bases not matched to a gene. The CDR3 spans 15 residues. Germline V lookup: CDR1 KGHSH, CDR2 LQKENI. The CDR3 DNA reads TGTGCCAGCTCACTCAGCGGGAGGGCCGACTACGAGCAGTACTTC. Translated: CASSLSGRADYEQYF.

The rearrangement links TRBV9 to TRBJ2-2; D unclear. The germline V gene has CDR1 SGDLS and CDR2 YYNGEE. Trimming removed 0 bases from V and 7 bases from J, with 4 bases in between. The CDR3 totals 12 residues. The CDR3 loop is CASSVGGGELFF. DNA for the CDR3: TGTGCCAGCAGCGTAGGAGGCGGGGAGCTGTTTTTT. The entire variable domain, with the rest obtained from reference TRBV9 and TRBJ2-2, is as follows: DSGVTQTPKHLITATGQRVTLRCSPRSGDLSVYWYQQSLDQGLQFLIQYYNGEERAKGNILERFSAQQFPDLHSELNLSSLELGDSALYFCASSVGGGELFFGEGSRLTVL.

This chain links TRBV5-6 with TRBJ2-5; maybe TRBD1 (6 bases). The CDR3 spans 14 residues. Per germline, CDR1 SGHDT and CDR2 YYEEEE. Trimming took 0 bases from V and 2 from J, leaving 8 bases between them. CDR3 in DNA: TGTGCCAGCAGCTTGGGACAGGCTCAAGAGACCCAGTACTTC. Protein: CASSLGQAQETQYF. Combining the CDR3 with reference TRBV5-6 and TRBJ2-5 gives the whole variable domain DAGVTQSPTHLIKTRGQQVTLRCSPKSGHDTVSWYQQALGQGPQFIFQYYEEEERQRGNFPDRFSGHQFPNYSSELNVNALLLGDSALYLCASSLGQAQETQYFGPGTRLLVL.

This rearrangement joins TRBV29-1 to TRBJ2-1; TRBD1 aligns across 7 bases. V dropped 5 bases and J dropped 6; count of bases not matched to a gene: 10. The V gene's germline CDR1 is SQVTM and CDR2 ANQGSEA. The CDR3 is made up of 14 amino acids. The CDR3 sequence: CSVRRQGIGNEQFF. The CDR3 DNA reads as TGCAGCGTTCGCCGACAGGGAATAGGCAATGAGCAGTTCTTC.

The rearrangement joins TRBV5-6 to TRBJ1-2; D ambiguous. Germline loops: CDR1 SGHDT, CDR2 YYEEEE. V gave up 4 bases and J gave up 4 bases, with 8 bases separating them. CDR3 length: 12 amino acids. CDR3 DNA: TGTGCCAGCAGCCCCGGGTCCTATGGCTACACCTTC. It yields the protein CASSPGSYGYTF.

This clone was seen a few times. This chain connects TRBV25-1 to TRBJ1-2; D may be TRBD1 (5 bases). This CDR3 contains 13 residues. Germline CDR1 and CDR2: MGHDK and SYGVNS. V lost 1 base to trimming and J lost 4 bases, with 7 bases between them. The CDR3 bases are TGTGCCAGCAGTGAATCGGGGGTCTATGGCTACACCTTC. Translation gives CASSESGVYGYTF.